This T cell receptor beta chain was identified during a study of T cell repertoires in cytomegalovirus infection. For the study at large: CMV epitopes in the study were HLA-C-restricted (recently identified) and HLA-B-restricted (well studied). Study-wide results and limits: Predominance within the ex vivo response was attributable to HLA-C-restricted CMV-specific TCR beta clonotypes. Frequencies of public TCR beta families were cumulated, and this identified carriers of CMV plus the relevant HLA.

TCRdb ran MiXCR on the reads and lists one entry per CDR3 protein. The sample has approximately 990,000 distinct CDR3 sequences; roughly 30% are singletons. Germline V gene lookup returns CDR1 MNHNS and CDR2 SASEGT. V dropped 7 bases and J dropped 10 bases, with 17 bases sitting between them. The CDR3 loop spans 13 amino acids. Ten or more counts support this clonotype. Its antigen is undetermined. This TCR was sampled from a human donor in good health (CMV status not recorded). Some clones in this sample may be carry-over from other donors' samples. The material sequenced was cultured CD8+ T cells from PBMCs, taken from culture after CMV antigen stimulation. The rearrangement joins TRBV6-1 to TRBJ2-1; D possibly matches TRBD1 or TRBD2 (5 bases each). This CDR3 reads CASTGTNNEEQFF. The CDR3 region has the DNA TGTGCCAGCACAGGGACCAACAATGAAGAGCAGTTCTTC.